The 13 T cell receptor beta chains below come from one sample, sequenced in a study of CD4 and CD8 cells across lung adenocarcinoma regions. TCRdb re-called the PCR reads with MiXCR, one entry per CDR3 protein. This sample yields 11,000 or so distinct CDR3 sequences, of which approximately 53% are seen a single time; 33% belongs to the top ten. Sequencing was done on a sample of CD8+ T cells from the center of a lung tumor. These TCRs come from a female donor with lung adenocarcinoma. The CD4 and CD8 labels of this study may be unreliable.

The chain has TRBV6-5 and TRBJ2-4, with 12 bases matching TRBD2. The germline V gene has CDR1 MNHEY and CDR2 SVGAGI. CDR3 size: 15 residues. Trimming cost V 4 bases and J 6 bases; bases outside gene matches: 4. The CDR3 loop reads CASSSVTSGRNIQYF. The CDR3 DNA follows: TGTGCCAGCAGTTCCGTGACTAGCGGGAGAAACATTCAGTACTTC.

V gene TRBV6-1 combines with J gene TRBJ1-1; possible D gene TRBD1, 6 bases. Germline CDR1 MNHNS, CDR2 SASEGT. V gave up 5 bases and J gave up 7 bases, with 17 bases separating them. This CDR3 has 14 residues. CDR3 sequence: CASSPRGAGGEAFF. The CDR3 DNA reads TGTGCCAGCAGTCCCCGGGGGGCAGGAGGTGAAGCTTTCTTT.

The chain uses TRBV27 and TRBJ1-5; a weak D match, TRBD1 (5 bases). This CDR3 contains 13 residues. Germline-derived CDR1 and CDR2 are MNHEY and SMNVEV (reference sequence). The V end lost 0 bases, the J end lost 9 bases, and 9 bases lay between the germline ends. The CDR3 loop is CASSLSQGGPQHF. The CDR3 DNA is TGTGCCAGCAGTTTATCGCAGGGAGGGCCCCAGCATTTT.

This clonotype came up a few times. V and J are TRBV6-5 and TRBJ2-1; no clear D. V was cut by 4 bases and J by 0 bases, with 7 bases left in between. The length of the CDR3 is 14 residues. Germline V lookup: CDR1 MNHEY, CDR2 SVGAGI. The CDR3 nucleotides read TGTGCCAGCAGTTTAAAGAACTCCTACAATGAGCAGTTCTTC. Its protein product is CASSLKNSYNEQFF.

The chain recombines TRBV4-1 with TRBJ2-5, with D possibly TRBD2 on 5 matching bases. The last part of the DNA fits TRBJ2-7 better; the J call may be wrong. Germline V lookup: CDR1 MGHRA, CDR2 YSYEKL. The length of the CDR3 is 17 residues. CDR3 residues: CASSQGSGNPSSYEQYF. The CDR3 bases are TGCGCCAGCAGCCAAGGATCGGGGAATCCTAGCTCCTACGAGCAGTACTTC.

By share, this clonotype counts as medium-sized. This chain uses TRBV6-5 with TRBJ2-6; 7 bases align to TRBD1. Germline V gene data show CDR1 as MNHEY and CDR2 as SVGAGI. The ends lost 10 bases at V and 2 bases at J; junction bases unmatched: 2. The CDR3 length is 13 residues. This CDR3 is CANRGTGANVLTF. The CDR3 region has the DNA TGTGCCAACAGGGGAACTGGGGCCAACGTCCTGACTTTC.

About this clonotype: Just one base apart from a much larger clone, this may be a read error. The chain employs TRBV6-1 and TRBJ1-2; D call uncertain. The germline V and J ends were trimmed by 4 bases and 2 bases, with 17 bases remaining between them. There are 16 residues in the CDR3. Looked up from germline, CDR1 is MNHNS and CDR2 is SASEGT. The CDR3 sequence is CASSGWSTAQNYGYTF. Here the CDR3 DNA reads TGTGCCAGCAGTGGCTGGTCGACGGCCCAAAACTATGGCTACACCTTC.

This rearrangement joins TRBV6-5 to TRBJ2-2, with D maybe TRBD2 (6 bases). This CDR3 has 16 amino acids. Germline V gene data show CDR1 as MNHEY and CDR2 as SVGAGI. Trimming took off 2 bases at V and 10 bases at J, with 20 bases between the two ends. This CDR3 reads CASSYVGTQGSEELFF. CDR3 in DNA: TGTGCCAGCAGTTACGTTGGGACTCAAGGCTCAGAGGAGCTGTTTTTT.

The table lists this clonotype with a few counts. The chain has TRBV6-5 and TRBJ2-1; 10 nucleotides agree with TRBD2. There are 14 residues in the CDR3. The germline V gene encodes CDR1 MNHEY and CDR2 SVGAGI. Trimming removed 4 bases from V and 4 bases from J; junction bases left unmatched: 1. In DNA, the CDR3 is TGTGCCAGCAGTTCTAGCGGGAGTTACAATGAGCAGTTCTTC. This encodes CASSSSGSYNEQFF.

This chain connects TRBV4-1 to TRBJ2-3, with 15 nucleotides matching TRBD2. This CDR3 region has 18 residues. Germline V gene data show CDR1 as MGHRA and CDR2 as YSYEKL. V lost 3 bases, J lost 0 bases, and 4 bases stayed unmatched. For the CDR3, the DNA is TGCGCCAGCAGCCAGGGACTAGCGGGAGGCCCTAGCACAGATACGCAGTATTTT. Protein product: CASSQGLAGGPSTDTQYF.

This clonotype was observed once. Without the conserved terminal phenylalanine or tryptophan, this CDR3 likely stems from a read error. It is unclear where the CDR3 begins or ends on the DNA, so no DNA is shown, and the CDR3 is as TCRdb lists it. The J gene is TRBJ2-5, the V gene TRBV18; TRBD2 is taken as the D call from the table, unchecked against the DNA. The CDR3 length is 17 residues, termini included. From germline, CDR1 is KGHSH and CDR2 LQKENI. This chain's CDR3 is CASSPIRQPRGQETRYS.

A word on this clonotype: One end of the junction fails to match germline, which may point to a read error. This chain's CDR3 is CASSEAGTGGNGYTF. CDR3 DNA sequence: TGTGCCAGCAGCGAAGCCGGGACAGGGGGCAATGGCTACACCTTC. The V and J genes are TRBV6-1 and TRBJ1-2; 12 bases line up with TRBD1. CDR3 size: 15 residues. Germline V gives CDR1 MNHNS, CDR2 SASEGT.

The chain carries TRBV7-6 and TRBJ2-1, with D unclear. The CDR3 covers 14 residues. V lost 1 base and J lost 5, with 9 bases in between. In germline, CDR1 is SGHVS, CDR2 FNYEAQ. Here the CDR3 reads CASSLVFSDNEQFF. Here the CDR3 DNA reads TGTGCCAGCAGCTTAGTTTTTTCCGACAATGAGCAGTTCTTC.